These 27 T cell receptor beta chains were sequenced from one sample in a study of identical twins. One entry per CDR3 protein results from TCRdb running MiXCR on the 5' RACE reads. This table has around 230,000 distinct CDR3 sequences, 6.5% appearing once. Separately, the same data were catalogued under a study of T cells expressing NK-cell markers.

The sample was CD8+ T cells sorted from blood. All receptors derive from a woman aged 18-29 years in good health.

This clonotype was seen many times. The chain couples TRBV7-9 to TRBJ2-7; 7 positions agree with TRBD2. The CDR3 is made up of 16 amino acids. V was clipped by 3 bases and J by 2 bases; unmatched bases: 10. Germline V gene data show CDR1 as SEHNR and CDR2 as FQNEAQ (reference sequence). The CDR3 sequence is CASSFSTQRGTYEQYF. The CDR3 nucleotides read TGTGCCAGCAGCTTCTCAACTCAGCGGGGAACCTACGAGCAGTACTTC.

The chain carries TRBV20-1 and TRBJ2-2; 9 bases are a match to TRBD1. The length of the CDR3 is 12 residues. CDR1 is DFQATT, CDR2 SNEGSKA, per germline (reference sequence). CDR3 nucleotides: TGCGGGCACAGGGGGCGCGCTGGGGAGCTGTTTTTT. Translation gives CGHRGRAGELFF.

V gene TRBV6-2 or TRBV6-3 combines with J gene TRBJ2-7; 13 bases match TRBD2. The CDR3 consists of 19 residues. CDR1 and CDR2 from the germline V gene are MNHEY and SVGEGT. V lost 6 bases to trimming and J lost 7 bases; unmatched junction nucleotides: 21. CDR3: CASSPAITSGRAAVLEQYF. The CDR3 region has the DNA TGTGCCAGCAGCCCCGCTATAACTAGCGGGAGGGCCGCGGTCTTGGAGCAGTACTTC.

This clonotype came up many times. This chain connects TRBV11-1 to TRBJ2-2; possible D gene TRBD2, 6 bases. This CDR3 contains 19 residues. Germline V gene sequence: CDR1 SGHAT, CDR2 FQDESV (reference sequence). V was trimmed by 5 bases and J by 8 bases, leaving 30 bases between them. The CDR3 DNA reads TGTGCCAGCAGCCACATTAGGGCCGGTCGCGGGATCTCGGCTGGGGAGCTGTTTTTT. Amino acids: CASSHIRAGRGISAGELFF.

The chain uses TRBV6-1 and TRBJ2-7; a possible D gene is TRBD2 (7 bases). CDR1 is MNHNS and CDR2 is SASEGT in the germline V gene. Deletions cut 9 bases from V and 1 base from J, with 13 bases between. The CDR3 has 13 residues. CDR3: CASQGRESYEQYF. DNA of the CDR3: TGTGCCAGTCAGGGGCGGGAGTCCTACGAGCAGTACTTC.

This clonotype was seen a few times. The chain has TRBV12-3 or TRBV12-4 and TRBJ1-1, with D uncertain. The CDR3 sequence is 14 residues long. V shed 3 bases and J shed 3 bases, with 11 bases lying between them. In DNA, the CDR3 is TGTGCCAGCAGTTTGTCGGATGGGGACACTGAAGCTTTCTTT. Translating gives CASSLSDGDTEAFF.

The sample holds many counts of this clonotype. J is TRBJ2-4 and V is TRBV15; D is possibly TRBD1 or TRBD2 (5 bases each). The CDR3 has 15 amino acids. Germline loops: CDR1 LNHNV, CDR2 YYDKDF (reference sequence). V was trimmed by 2 bases and J by 1 base, leaving 9 bases between them. DNA for the CDR3: TGTGCCACCAGCAGATCAGAGGGGGCCAAAAACATTCAGTACTTC. Its protein is CATSRSEGAKNIQYF.

This clonotype showed up many times. The V gene is TRBV25-1, the J gene TRBJ1-2; a weak D match, TRBD1 (6 bases). The CDR3 is 15 residues long. Germline V CDR1 and CDR2: MGHDK, SYGVNS. The V gene lost 4 bases and the J gene lost 6 bases, with 18 bases spanning the gap. CDR3 in amino acids: CASSVRDTGVDGYTF. The CDR3 bases are TGTGCCAGCAGTGTCCGGGACACCGGAGTCGATGGCTACACCTTC.

This clonotype was observed a few times. The chain joins TRBV27 to TRBJ1-1, with 7 bases identical to TRBD1. The CDR3 spans 14 residues. The J segment lost 1 base and the V segment lost 5 bases, leaving 4 bases of the junction unmatched. Germline lookup yields CDR1 MNHEY and CDR2 SMNVEV (reference sequence). The DNA for the CDR3 is TGTGCCAGCAGTATGACAGGGCCGAACACTGAAGCTTTCTTT. Amino acids: CASSMTGPNTEAFF.

This clonotype was counted many times. The chain joins TRBV5-5 to TRBJ1-2; D ambiguous. The V end was cut by 3 bases, the J end by 5 bases, with 14 bases between. Germline CDR1 and CDR2: SGHKS and YYEKEE (reference sequence). The CDR3 consists of 14 residues. CDR3 nucleotide sequence: TGTGCCAGCAGCTCACGGGCGCTGTGGTATGGCTACACCTTC. Translation: CASSSRALWYGYTF.

This clonotype occurred many times. The CDR3 DNA reads TGTGCCATCAGGACTTTCGGTGGGGGCGGAGATACGCAGTATTTT. It encodes CAIRTFGGGGDTQYF. The chain couples TRBV10-3 to TRBJ2-3; possibly TRBD1 for D (6 bases). This CDR3 spans 15 amino acids. V lost 6 bases and J 5 bases, leaving 18 bases between the germline ends. CDR1 ENHRY and CDR2 SYGVKD come from the germline V gene.

This clonotype was observed a few times. The chain combines TRBV7-9 with TRBJ2-1; D is possibly TRBD1 (6 bases). V was trimmed by 3 bases and J by 6 bases, leaving 15 bases between them. Per the germline V gene, CDR1 is SEHNR and CDR2 is FQNEAQ (reference sequence). The CDR3 is 15 residues long. CDR3 region: CASSFGVDRSNEQFF. Here the CDR3 DNA reads TGTGCCAGCAGCTTTGGGGTCGACAGGTCCAATGAGCAGTTCTTC.

The CDR3 DNA reads TGTGCCAGCAGCGCGACAGGACTGTCCTACGAGCAGTACTTC. Encoded protein: CASSATGLSYEQYF. J is TRBJ2-7 and V is TRBV7-2, with D perhaps TRBD1 (6 bases). The CDR3 consists of 14 residues. Trimming stripped 5 bases from V and 1 base from J, with 12 bases between. Germline-derived CDR1 and CDR2 are SGHTA and FQGNSA.

The sample holds many counts of this clonotype. DNA for the CDR3: TGTGCCATCAGTGAGTCGGACGAGCAGTACTTC. Encoded protein: CAISESDEQYF. The chain is built from TRBV10-3 and TRBJ2-7; D remains unclear. Germline CDR1 ENHRY, CDR2 SYGVKD. Trimming cost V 0 bases and J 5 bases, with 2 bases left between them. The CDR3 spans 11 residues.

This clonotype has only a few counts. The chain recombines TRBV7-3 with TRBJ2-7, with no clear D. The V end lost 5 bases, the J end lost 7 bases, and 24 bases lay between the germline ends. The CDR3 sequence is 16 residues long. Germline V gene data show CDR1 as SGHTA and CDR2 as FQGTGA. DNA of the CDR3: TGTGCCAGCAGCCCACTCCCCCGGGCGCGCGAAGGGGAGCAGTACTTC. It specifies CASSPLPRAREGEQYF.

This clonotype was observed a handful of times. V is TRBV9 and J is TRBJ1-6, with D hard to call. This CDR3 has 9 amino acids. Germline lookup yields CDR1 SGDLS and CDR2 YYNGEE. Trimming removed 7 bases at V and 13 bases at J, with 6 bases between. The DNA of the CDR3 is TGTGCCAGCGGGAGTCCCCTCCACTTT. Amino acid sequence: CASGSPLHF.

CDR3 nucleotides: TGCAGTGCTAGAGATGTGGGACTAGCGGGCGAGACCCAGTACTTC. As protein: CSARDVGLAGETQYF. J is TRBJ2-5 and V is TRBV20-1, with 12 bases fitting TRBD2. Germline V gene sequence: CDR1 DFQATT, CDR2 SNEGSKA (reference sequence). The CDR3 sequence is 15 residues long. The V gene end was trimmed by 0 bases and the J gene end by 5 bases; junction bases not matched to a gene: 4.

This clonotype has just a few counts. The rearrangement links TRBV6-6 to TRBJ2-7; D unclear. Trimming removed 5 bases from V and 2 bases from J, with 7 bases in between. The germline CDR1 and CDR2 sequences are MNHNY and SVGAGI (reference sequence). The CDR3 length is 12 residues. DNA for the CDR3: TGTGCCAGCAGTCCGGCCACCTACGAGCAGTACTTC. Translating it yields CASSPATYEQYF.

This clonotype was seen only a few times. V is TRBV7-9 and J is TRBJ2-1; possibly TRBD1 for D (6 bases). The CDR3 loop spans 14 amino acids. Trimming took off 4 bases at V and 6 bases at J, with 13 bases between the two ends. Per germline, CDR1 SEHNR and CDR2 FQNEAQ (reference sequence). CDR3 sequence (DNA): TGTGCCAGCAGCTCGCAAACAGGGCCCAATGAGCAGTTCTTC. Amino acid sequence: CASSSQTGPNEQFF.

This clonotype appeared many times. The chain couples TRBV5-6 to TRBJ2-1, with D tentatively TRBD1 (5 bases). The ends were cut back, 2 bases at V and 1 base at J, with 10 bases in the middle. Germline V gene sequence: CDR1 SGHDT, CDR2 YYEEEE. The CDR3 covers 15 residues. The CDR3, as DNA: TGTGCCAGCAGCTTTGGGCAGGGTTCCTACAATGAGCAGTTCTTC. Translated: CASSFGQGSYNEQFF.

This chain's CDR3 is CASGERASSYEQYF. The DNA for the CDR3 is TGTGCCAGCGGGGAGAGGGCTAGCTCCTACGAGCAGTACTTC. V and J are TRBV27 and TRBJ2-7; tentatively, D is TRBD2 (5 bases). This CDR3 comprises 14 residues. The germline V and J ends were trimmed by 8 bases and 0 bases, with 14 bases remaining between them. Germline V lookup: CDR1 MNHEY, CDR2 SMNVEV (reference sequence).

The chain carries TRBV9 and TRBJ2-3; no reliable D call. CDR3 length equals 13 residues. V lost 1 base to trimming and J lost 4 bases, with 7 bases between them. In germline, CDR1 is SGDLS, CDR2 YYNGEE. The CDR3 DNA follows: TGTGCCAGCAGCGTAATCTCGCCAGATACGCAGTATTTT. Amino acid sequence: CASSVISPDTQYF.

This clonotype appeared a few times. The rearrangement joins TRBV2 to TRBJ2-3; D ambiguous. Germline V gives CDR1 SNHLY, CDR2 FYNNEI. This CDR3 is 15 amino acids long. Between the trimmed V and J ends, which lost 8 bases and 2 bases, there was a span of 17 bases. Here the CDR3 DNA reads TGTGCCAGCCTATATGACGGACCGTTCACAGATACGCAGTATTTT. Protein: CASLYDGPFTDTQYF.

This clonotype was seen ten or more times. V usage is TRBV6-4 and J usage is TRBJ2-3; weak D call: TRBD1 (5 bases). Between the trimmed V and J ends, which lost 3 bases and 2 bases, there was a span of 12 bases. This CDR3 spans 15 amino acids. Germline loops: CDR1 MRHNA, CDR2 SNTAGT. CDR3 region: CASSEGAEDTDTQYF. In DNA, the CDR3 is TGTGCCAGCAGTGAAGGGGCCGAGGACACAGATACGCAGTATTTT.

The chain has TRBV11-2 and TRBJ2-7, with D tentatively TRBD1 (5 bases). The CDR3 extends over 16 amino acids. Trimming shortened V by 3 bases and J by 5 bases, and 20 bases separated the two germline ends. Germline CDR1 is SGHAT and CDR2 is FQNNGV. The chain's CDR3 is CASSLFRGPSPHEQYF. In nucleotides, the CDR3 is TGTGCCAGCAGCTTGTTTAGGGGCCCCTCGCCCCACGAGCAGTACTTC.

This clonotype was found many times. The chain uses TRBV7-2 and TRBJ2-5; 11 bases agree with TRBD2. V dropped 2 bases and J dropped 5; count of bases not matched to a gene: 4. The CDR3 is 15 residues long. Germline V gene sequence: CDR1 SGHTA, CDR2 FQGNSA. The CDR3 DNA is TGTGCCAGCAGCTTACTAGCGGGAGGCGGGGAGACCCAGTACTTC. Protein sequence: CASSLLAGGGETQYF.

This clonotype has only a few counts. The V call is TRBV9, the J call TRBJ2-5; 12 bases align to TRBD2. CDR3 length: 16 residues. The germline V gene encodes CDR1 SGDLS and CDR2 YYNGEE. The V gene end was trimmed by 0 bases and the J gene end by 4 bases; junction bases not matched to a gene: 4. The DNA for the CDR3 is TGTGCCAGCAGCGTAGCTAGCGGGAGGGCTGGAGAGACCCAGTACTTC. This encodes CASSVASGRAGETQYF.